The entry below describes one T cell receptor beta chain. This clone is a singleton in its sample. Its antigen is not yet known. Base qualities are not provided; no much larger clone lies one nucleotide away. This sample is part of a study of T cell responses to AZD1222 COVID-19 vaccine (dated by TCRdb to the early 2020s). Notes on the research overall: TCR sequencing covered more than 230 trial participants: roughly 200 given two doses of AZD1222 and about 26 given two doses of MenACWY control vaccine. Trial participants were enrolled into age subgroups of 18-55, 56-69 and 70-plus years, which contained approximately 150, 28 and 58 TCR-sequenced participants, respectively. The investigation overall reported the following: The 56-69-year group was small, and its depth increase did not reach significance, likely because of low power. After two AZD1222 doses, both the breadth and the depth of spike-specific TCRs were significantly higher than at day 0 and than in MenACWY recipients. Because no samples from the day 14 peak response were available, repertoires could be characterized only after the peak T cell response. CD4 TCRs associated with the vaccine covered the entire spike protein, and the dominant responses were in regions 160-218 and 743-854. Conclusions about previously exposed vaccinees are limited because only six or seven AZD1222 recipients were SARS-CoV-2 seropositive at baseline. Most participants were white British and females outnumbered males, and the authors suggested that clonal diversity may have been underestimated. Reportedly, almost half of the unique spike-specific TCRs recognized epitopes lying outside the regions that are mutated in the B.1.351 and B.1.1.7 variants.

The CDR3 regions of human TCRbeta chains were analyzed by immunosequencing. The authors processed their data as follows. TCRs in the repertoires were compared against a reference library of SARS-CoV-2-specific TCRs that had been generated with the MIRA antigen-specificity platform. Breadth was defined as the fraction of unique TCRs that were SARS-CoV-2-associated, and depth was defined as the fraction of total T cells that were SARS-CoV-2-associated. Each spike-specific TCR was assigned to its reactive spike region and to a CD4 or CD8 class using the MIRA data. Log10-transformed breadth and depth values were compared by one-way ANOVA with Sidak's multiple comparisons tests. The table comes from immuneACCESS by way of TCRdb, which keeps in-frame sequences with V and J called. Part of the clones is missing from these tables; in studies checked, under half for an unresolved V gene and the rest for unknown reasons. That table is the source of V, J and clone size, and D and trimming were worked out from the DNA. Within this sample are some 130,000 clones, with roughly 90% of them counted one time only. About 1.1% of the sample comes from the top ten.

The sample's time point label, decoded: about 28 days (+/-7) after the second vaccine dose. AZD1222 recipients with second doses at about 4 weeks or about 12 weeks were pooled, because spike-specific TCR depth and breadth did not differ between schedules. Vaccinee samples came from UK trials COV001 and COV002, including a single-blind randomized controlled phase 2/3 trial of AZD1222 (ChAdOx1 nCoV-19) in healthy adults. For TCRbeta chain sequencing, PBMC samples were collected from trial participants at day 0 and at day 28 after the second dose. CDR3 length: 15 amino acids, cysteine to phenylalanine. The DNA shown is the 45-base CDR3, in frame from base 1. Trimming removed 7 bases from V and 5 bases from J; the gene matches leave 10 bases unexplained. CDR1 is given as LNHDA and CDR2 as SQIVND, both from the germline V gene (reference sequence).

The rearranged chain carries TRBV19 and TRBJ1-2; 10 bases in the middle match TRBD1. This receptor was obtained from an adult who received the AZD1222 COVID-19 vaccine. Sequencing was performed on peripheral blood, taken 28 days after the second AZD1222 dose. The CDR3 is CASTIQGDRGYGYTF. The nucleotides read TGTGCCAGTACCATCCAGGGGGACAGGGGTTATGGCTACACCTTC.